A selection of T cell receptor beta chains follows, all from one sample in a study of blood T cell repertoires in COVID-19. The data were produced by immunoSEQ multiplex PCR, yet TCRdb's version contains in-frame clones alone and is incomplete. The top ten hold roughly 0.78% of the sample, which has 430,000 or so clones, around 90% seen once. Sequenced material: peripheral blood. The receptors originated from a man aged 18 to 30 with COVID-19, enrolled during active disease. The CDR3 runs from the conserved cysteine through the conserved F or W. D genes are given only for firm matches. Expanded clones are given a class, and other clones once, few, many or no size at all.

size	V	J	D	DNA	CDR3
-	TRBV11-2	TRBJ2-7	TRBD1	TGTGCCAGCAGCGGGACAGGGGGACACTCCTACGAGCAGTACTTC	CASSGTGGHSYEQYF
-	TRBV5-1	TRBJ2-7	TRBD1	TGCGCCAGCAGCTTGGTACAGGGGGCGACTTTCGACTACGAGCAGTACTTC	CASSLVQGATFDYEQYF
once	TRBV6-1	TRBJ2-5	TRBD2	TGTGCCAGCAGTGAGCACCATAGAACTCGGGGGGGACAAGAGACCCAGTACTTC	CASSEHHRTRGGQETQYF
-	TRBV7-9	TRBJ2-2	-	TGTGCCAGCAGCTCCCCGACTAGGACCACGAACACCGGGGAGCTGTTTTTT	CASSSPTRTTNTGELFF
-	TRBV7-6	TRBJ1-2	TRBD1	TGTGCCAGCAGCCCTGGGACAGATTCATATGGCTACACCTTC	CASSPGTDSYGYTF
-	TRBV4-1	TRBJ1-2	TRBD1	TGCGCCAGCAGCCAGGCCGGGACAGGCGACGTTCGAGGTGGCTACACCTTC	CASSQAGTGDVRGGYTF
-	TRBV5-8	TRBJ2-7	-	TGTGCCAGCACCCCGGCAGGGGCCGGGGTCGAGCAGTACTTC	CASTPAGAGVEQYF
-	TRBV23-1	TRBJ1-2	TRBD1	TGCGCCAGCATTACAGGGGGGGGGAACTATGGCTACACCTTC	CASITGGGNYGYTF
-	TRBV28	TRBJ2-3	TRBD2	TGTGCCAGCAGTTTCCCCCCACTAGCGGGAGAGACAGATACGCAGTATTTT	CASSFPPLAGETDTQYF
-	TRBV6-4	TRBJ1-1	-	TGTGCCAGCCGGGGGGACACTGAAGCTTTCTTT	CASRGDTEAFF
-	TRBV14	TRBJ2-7	-	TGTGCCAGCAGCCAACAACAGGGCGCCTACGAGCAGTACTTC	CASSQQQGAYEQYF
once	TRBV5-1	TRBJ1-2	TRBD1	TGCGCCAGCAGCCTGATACCATCCGGGACAGGGGCGTTCTATGGCTACACCTTC	CASSLIPSGTGAFYGYTF
-	TRBV6-6	TRBJ2-7	TRBD1	TGTGCCAGCAGCCAGCTACCCGGGACAGGAATGCAAGAGCAGTACTTC	CASSQLPGTGMQEQYF
-	TRBV19	TRBJ1-6	-	TGTGCCAGTAGTATTGGGGTAGGGGCACCCCTCCACTTT	CASSIGVGAPLHF
-	TRBV7-2	TRBJ1-1	-	TGTGCCAGCAGCAACAGGGAGAGGACTGAAGCTTTCTTT	CASSNRERTEAFF
-	TRBV11-2	TRBJ1-5	TRBD1	TGTGCCAGCAGCGAGACAGGGGGCGATCCCCAGCATTTT	CASSETGGDPQHF
-	TRBV19	TRBJ2-3	-	TGTGCCAGTAGTATCCCAGGGATCACAGATACGCAGTATTTT	CASSIPGITDTQYF
few	TRBV11-2	TRBJ2-7	-	TGTGCCAGCAGCTTTTCCCGAGCACAGGGCCATACTTACGAGCAGTACTTC	CASSFSRAQGHTYEQYF
-	TRBV30	TRBJ2-1	-	TGTGCCTGGAGTGTATCCGGTTTTGAGCAGTTCTTC	CAWSVSGFEQFF
-	TRBV4-2	TRBJ2-2	TRBD2	TGTGCCAGCAGCCAATCTCCCGGACTAGCGGGGGGGCTGAACACCGGGGAGCTGTTTTTT	CASSQSPGLAGGLNTGELFF
-	TRBV6-6	TRBJ1-5	TRBD1	TGTGCCAGCAGTTCTTATACAGGGGATCAGCCCCAGCATTTT	CASSSYTGDQPQHF
-	TRBV19	TRBJ1-6	-	TGTGCCAGTAGTATCCCCACTTGGAATTCACCCCTCCACTTT	CASSIPTWNSPLHF
-	TRBV14	TRBJ2-5	-	TGTGCCAGCAGCCGCGAAGAGACCCAGTACTTC	CASSREETQYF
-	TRBV18	TRBJ1-2	-	TGTGCCAGCTCAACCCAGAACTATGGCTACACCTTC	CASSTQNYGYTF
-	TRBV7-3	TRBJ2-3	TRBD1	TGTGCCAGCAGCGCAGGGACAGCCAGCACAGATACGCAGTATTTT	CASSAGTASTDTQYF
-	TRBV19	TRBJ2-5	TRBD2	TGTGCCAGTAGTAAGCCTAGCGGGGAAGAGACCCAGTACTTC	CASSKPSGEETQYF
-	TRBV2	TRBJ1-2	TRBD1	TGTGCCAGCAGTGAGGGGACAGGGTATAGCTATGGCTACACCTTC	CASSEGTGYSYGYTF
-	TRBV6-5	TRBJ1-2	-	TGTGCCAGCAGCTATTCGGGGTGGTCTAACTATGGCTACACCTTC	CASSYSGWSNYGYTF
once	TRBV6-6	TRBJ2-3	TRBD2	TGTGCCAGCAGTCACGGGACTAGCGGGTGGGTCACAGATACGCAGTATTTT	CASSHGTSGWVTDTQYF
-	TRBV12-3/TRBV12-4	TRBJ1-2	-	TGTGCCAGCAGTTATAGAGGAGGCTACACCTTC	CASSYRGGYTF
-	TRBV7-7	TRBJ2-5	TRBD1	TGTGCTAGCAGCCTCTTCACAGGGGACGAGACCCAGTACTTC	CASSLFTGDETQYF
-	TRBV10-3	TRBJ1-4	TRBD1	TGTGCCATCAGTGAGGGACAGGGAACGGAAAAACTGTTTTTT	CAISEGQGTEKLFF
-	TRBV7-8	TRBJ1-1	-	TGTGCCAGCAGCGCAACAGAGTTAAACACTGAAGCTTTCTTT	CASSATELNTEAFF
-	TRBV5-1	TRBJ2-1	-	TGCGCCAGCAGCTTGGCCGGGGGGCAGAGGAATGAGCAGTTCTTC	CASSLAGGQRNEQFF
-	TRBV10-3	TRBJ2-7	-	TGTGCCATCAGTCGGGACATCACCTCCTATGAGCAGTACTTC	CAISRDITSYEQYF
-	TRBV11-2	TRBJ2-5	-	TGTGCCAGCAGCTCTCTCCGGGACATCGTACAAGAGACCCAGTACTTC	CASSSLRDIVQETQYF
few	TRBV7-8	TRBJ2-1	TRBD1	TGTGCCAGCAGCACGACAGGGGGGACCTACAATGAGCAGTTCTTC	CASSTTGGTYNEQFF
few	TRBV2	TRBJ1-2	-	TGTGCCAGCAGTGACAGGCAAGCTAACTATGGCTACACCTTC	CASSDRQANYGYTF
-	TRBV19	TRBJ2-7	TRBD2	TGTGCCAGTAGTAGGGGACTAGCGGGAGACCACGAGCAGTACTTC	CASSRGLAGDHEQYF
-	TRBV5-1	TRBJ2-1	-	TGCGCCAGCAGCTTTTCTCTAGGATACAATGAGCAGTTCTTC	CASSFSLGYNEQFF
-	TRBV19	TRBJ2-2	TRBD1	TGTGCCAGTAGTCTAACAGGGGGGAACGGGGAGCTGTTTTTT	CASSLTGGNGELFF
many	TRBV27	TRBJ2-7	TRBD1	TGTGCCAGCAGCCCTCTTCCGGGACAGGACGCCACCGAGCAGTACTTC	CASSPLPGQDATEQYF